This is a list of T cell receptor beta chains from one sample in a study of blood T cell repertoires in COVID-19. TCRdb keeps only in-frame clones here, not all; method: immunoSEQ multiplex PCR. The sample lists around 130,000 clones; under 85% were seen once. Sequenced input: PBMCs or T cells enriched from blood (not recorded which). All receptors derive from a woman in her late teens or twenties who had been exposed to COVID-19. CDR3s include the opening cysteine and the closing phenylalanine or tryptophan. D genes are given only for firm matches. Clone size is not always given. Where it is, it says once, few, many or a class for expanded clones.

abundance: .
v_gene: TRBV19
j_gene: TRBJ2-5
d_gene: TRBD2
CDR3nt: TGTGCCAGTAGTATACTAGCGGGAGAGTGGGAGACCCAGTACTTC
CDR3aa: CASSILAGEWETQYF

abundance: once
v_gene: TRBV9
j_gene: TRBJ2-3
d_gene: TRBD2
CDR3nt: TGTGCCAGCAGCCAGTATGGGGGAGGGCCGACAGATACGCAGTATTTT
CDR3aa: CASSQYGGGPTDTQYF

abundance: .
v_gene: TRBV27
j_gene: TRBJ2-2
d_gene: .
CDR3nt: TGTGCCAGCAGTCCTTGGGGAGGACCGAACACCGGGGAGCTGTTTTTT
CDR3aa: CASSPWGGPNTGELFF

abundance: .
v_gene: TRBV11-2
j_gene: TRBJ1-2
d_gene: .
CDR3nt: TGTGCCAGCAGCCAAGGAAACCCGGGGGGGGCCTTGGGCTACACCTTC
CDR3aa: CASSQGNPGGALGYTF

abundance: .
v_gene: TRBV18
j_gene: TRBJ1-5
d_gene: .
CDR3nt: TGTGCCAGCTCATCCCTCGGGGTTAGCAATCAGCCCCAGCATTTT
CDR3aa: CASSSLGVSNQPQHF

abundance: .
v_gene: TRBV7-2
j_gene: TRBJ2-7
d_gene: TRBD2
CDR3nt: TGTGCCAGCAGCTTAGATCTATTGACTAGCGCTTCCTACGAGCAGTACTTC
CDR3aa: CASSLDLLTSASYEQYF

abundance: few
v_gene: TRBV6-5
j_gene: TRBJ2-7
d_gene: .
CDR3nt: TGTGCCAGCAGCGCAGACAGTAGCGAGCAGTACTTC
CDR3aa: CASSADSSEQYF

abundance: .
v_gene: TRBV7-9
j_gene: TRBJ1-1
d_gene: .
CDR3nt: TGTGCCAGCAGCCCCAGACAGGCGATCAACACTGAAGCTTTCTTT
CDR3aa: CASSPRQAINTEAFF

abundance: .
v_gene: TRBV13
j_gene: TRBJ2-3
d_gene: .
CDR3nt: TGTGCCAGCAGCCAAGCCCGTGAATCGTTGGGCACAGATACGCAGTATTTT
CDR3aa: CASSQARESLGTDTQYF

abundance: .
v_gene: TRBV28
j_gene: TRBJ2-2
d_gene: TRBD1
CDR3nt: TGTGCCAGCAGTCCGGACAGGCACACCGGGGAGCTGTTTTTT
CDR3aa: CASSPDRHTGELFF

abundance: once
v_gene: TRBV7-9
j_gene: TRBJ2-1
d_gene: TRBD2
CDR3nt: TGTGCCTTCCCAGCGGGAGAGGGTGAGCAGTTCTTC
CDR3aa: CAFPAGEGEQFF

abundance: .
v_gene: TRBV7-9
j_gene: TRBJ2-2
d_gene: TRBD2
CDR3nt: TGTGCCAGCAGCTTAGGACTAGCGGGAGTCAACGGGGAGCTGTTTTTT
CDR3aa: CASSLGLAGVNGELFF

abundance: .
v_gene: TRBV21-1
j_gene: TRBJ1-4
d_gene: .
CDR3nt: TGTGCCAGCAGCAAAGCGCACGGGACAGGGGATGAAAAACTGTTTTTT
CDR3aa: CASSKAHGTGDEKLFF

abundance: .
v_gene: TRBV19
j_gene: TRBJ2-7
d_gene: TRBD1
CDR3nt: TGTGCCAGTAGTATCGGGGGACAGGGGGGATCCTACGAGCAGTACTTC
CDR3aa: CASSIGGQGGSYEQYF

abundance: once
v_gene: TRBV4-1
j_gene: TRBJ2-6
d_gene: TRBD2
CDR3nt: TGCGCCAGCAGCCGACTGGGACTAGCGGGAGGTCGTGGGGCCAACGTCCTGACTTTC
CDR3aa: CASSRLGLAGGRGANVLTF

abundance: .
v_gene: TRBV11-2
j_gene: TRBJ2-5
d_gene: TRBD2
CDR3nt: TGTGCCAGCAGCCTCGGGACTAGCGGGTTACAAGAGACCCAGTACTTC
CDR3aa: CASSLGTSGLQETQYF